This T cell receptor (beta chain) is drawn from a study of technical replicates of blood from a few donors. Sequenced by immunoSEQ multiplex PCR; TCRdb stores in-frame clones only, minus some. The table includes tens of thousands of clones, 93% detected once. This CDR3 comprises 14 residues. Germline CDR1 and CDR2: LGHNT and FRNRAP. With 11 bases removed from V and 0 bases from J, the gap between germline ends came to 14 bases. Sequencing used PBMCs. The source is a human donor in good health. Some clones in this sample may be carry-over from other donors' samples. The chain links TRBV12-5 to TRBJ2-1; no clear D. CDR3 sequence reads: CASALGGSYNEQFF. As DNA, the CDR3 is TGTGCTTCAGCCCTTGGCGGCTCCTACAATGAGCAGTTCTTC.